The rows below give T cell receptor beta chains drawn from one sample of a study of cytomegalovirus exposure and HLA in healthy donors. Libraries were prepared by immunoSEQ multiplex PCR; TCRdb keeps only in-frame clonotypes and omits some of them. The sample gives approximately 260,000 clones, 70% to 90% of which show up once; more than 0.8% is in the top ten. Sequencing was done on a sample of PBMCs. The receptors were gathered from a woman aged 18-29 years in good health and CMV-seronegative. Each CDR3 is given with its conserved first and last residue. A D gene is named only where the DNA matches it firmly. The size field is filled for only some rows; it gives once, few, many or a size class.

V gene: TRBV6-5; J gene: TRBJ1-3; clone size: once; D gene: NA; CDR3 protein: CASSSGATTSGNTIYF; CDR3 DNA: TGTGCCAGCAGTTCAGGGGCCACAACATCTGGAAACACCATATATTTT
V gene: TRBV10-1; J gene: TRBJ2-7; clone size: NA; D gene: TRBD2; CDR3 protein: CASSEGAGALSYEQYF; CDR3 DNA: TGCGCCAGCAGTGAGGGAGCGGGAGCCCTCTCCTACGAGCAGTACTTC
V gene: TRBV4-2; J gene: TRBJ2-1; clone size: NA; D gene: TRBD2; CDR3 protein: CASSQDQRRERFHNEQFF; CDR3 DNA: TGTGCCAGCAGCCAAGATCAGAGGCGGGAGAGGTTCCACAATGAGCAGTTCTTC
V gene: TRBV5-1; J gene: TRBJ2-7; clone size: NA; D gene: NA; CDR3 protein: CASSLAQGYTYEQYF; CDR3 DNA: TGCGCCAGCAGCTTGGCACAGGGTTATACCTACGAGCAGTACTTC
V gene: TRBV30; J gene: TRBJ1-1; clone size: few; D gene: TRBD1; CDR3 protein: CAWSPGQGNTEAFF; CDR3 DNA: TGTGCCTGGAGCCCGGGACAGGGTAACACTGAAGCTTTCTTT
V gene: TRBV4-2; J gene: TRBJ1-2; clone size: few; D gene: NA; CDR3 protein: CASSQDRGTGKNGYTF; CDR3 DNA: TGTGCCAGCAGCCAAGATCGGGGGACCGGGAAGAATGGCTACACCTTC
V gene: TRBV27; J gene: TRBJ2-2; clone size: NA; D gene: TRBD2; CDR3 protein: CASSFWTSGNTGELFF; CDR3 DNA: TGTGCCAGCAGTTTTTGGACTAGCGGCAACACCGGGGAGCTGTTTTTT
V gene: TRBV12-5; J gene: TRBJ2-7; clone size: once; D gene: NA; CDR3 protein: CASASGSYEQYF; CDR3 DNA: TGTGCTAGTGCCTCCGGCTCCTACGAGCAGTACTTC
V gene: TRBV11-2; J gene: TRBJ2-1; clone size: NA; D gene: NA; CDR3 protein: CASSLVRGNEQFF; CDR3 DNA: TGTGCCAGCAGCTTAGTCAGGGGCAATGAGCAGTTCTTC
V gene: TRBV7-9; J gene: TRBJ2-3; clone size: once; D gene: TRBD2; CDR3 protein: CASSATSGSGTDTQYF; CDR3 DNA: TGTGCCAGCAGCGCTACTAGCGGGAGCGGCACAGATACGCAGTATTTT
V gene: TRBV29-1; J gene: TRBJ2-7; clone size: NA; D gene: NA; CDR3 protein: CSVVTDYSYEQYF; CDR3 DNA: TGCAGCGTTGTTACGGACTACTCCTACGAGCAGTACTTC
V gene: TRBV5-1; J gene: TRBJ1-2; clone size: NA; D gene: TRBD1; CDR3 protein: CASSRTGQGGSGYTF; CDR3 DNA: TGCGCCAGCAGCCGGACGGGACAGGGGGGAAGTGGCTACACCTTC
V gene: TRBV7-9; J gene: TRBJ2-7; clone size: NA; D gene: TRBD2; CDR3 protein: CASSYRLAGVFKQYF; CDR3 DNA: TGTGCCAGCAGCTATCGACTAGCGGGGGTTTTTAAGCAGTACTTC
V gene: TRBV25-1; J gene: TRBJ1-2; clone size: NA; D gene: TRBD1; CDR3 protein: CASRGTGKNYGYTF; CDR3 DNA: TGTGCCAGCAGGGGGACAGGGAAGAACTATGGCTACACCTTC
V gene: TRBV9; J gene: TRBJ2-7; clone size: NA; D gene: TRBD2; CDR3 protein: CASSVETSGTPYF; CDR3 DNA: TGTGCCAGCAGCGTCGAGACTAGCGGGACGCCGTACTTC
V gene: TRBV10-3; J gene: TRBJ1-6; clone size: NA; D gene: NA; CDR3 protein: CAISESGGANYNSPLHF; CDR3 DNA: TGTGCCATCAGTGAGTCCGGGGGGGCTAACTATAATTCACCCCTCCACTTT
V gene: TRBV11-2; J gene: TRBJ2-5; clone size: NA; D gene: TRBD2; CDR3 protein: CASTFGSGGRQETQYF; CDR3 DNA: TGTGCCAGCACTTTCGGAAGTGGCGGGAGGCAGGAGACCCAGTACTTC
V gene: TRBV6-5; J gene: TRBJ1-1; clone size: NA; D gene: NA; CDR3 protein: CASRKGLANTEAFF; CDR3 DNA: TGTGCCAGCAGGAAGGGACTGGCCAACACTGAAGCTTTCTTT
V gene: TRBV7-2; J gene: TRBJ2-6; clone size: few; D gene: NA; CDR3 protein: CASSLRTAPLGANVLTF; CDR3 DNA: TGTGCCAGCAGCTTAAGGACAGCCCCTCTAGGGGCCAACGTCCTGACTTTC
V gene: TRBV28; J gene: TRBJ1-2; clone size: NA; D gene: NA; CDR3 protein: CASSLWVLLGANYGYTF; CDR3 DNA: TGTGCCAGCAGTTTATGGGTTCTACTAGGAGCTAACTATGGCTACACCTTC
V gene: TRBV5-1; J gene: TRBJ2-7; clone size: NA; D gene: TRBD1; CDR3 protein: CASSLGQGFYEQYF; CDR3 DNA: TGCGCCAGCAGCTTGGGACAGGGGTTTTACGAGCAGTACTTC
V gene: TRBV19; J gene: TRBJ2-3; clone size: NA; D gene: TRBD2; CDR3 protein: CASSIEASGNTQYF; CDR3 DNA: TGTGCCAGTAGTATAGAGGCTAGCGGGAATACGCAGTATTTT
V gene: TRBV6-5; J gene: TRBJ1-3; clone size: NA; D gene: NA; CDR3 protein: CASTNDNGVTIYF; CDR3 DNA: TGTGCCAGCACTAACGATAACGGGGTCACCATATATTTT
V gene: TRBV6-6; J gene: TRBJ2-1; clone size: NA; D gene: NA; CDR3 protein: CASSYQIVGGEGMFF; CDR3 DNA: TGTGCCAGCAGTTATCAAATCGTAGGGGGAGAAGGTATGTTCTTC